These T cell receptor beta chains were read from a single sample in a study of cytotoxic CD8 clonotypes in ibrutinib-treated CLL. The repertoire was sequenced with immunoSEQ multiplex PCR; TCRdb's copy has only in-frame clones and lacks some. Here the sample spans 150,000 or so clones, around 81% being singletons. The sample was PBMCs, taken after 36 months of ibrutinib treatment. The origin of the receptors is a human donor with chronic lymphocytic leukemia. Both conserved end residues are part of each CDR3.

V: TRBV2; J: TRBJ1-2; CDR3: CASSEDSYGYTF
V: TRBV11-2; J: TRBJ2-2; CDR3: CASSSLLADLHTGELFF
V: TRBV10-1; J: TRBJ1-5; CDR3: CASSVTAYSNQPQHF
V: TRBV15; J: TRBJ2-5; CDR3: CATSSIWTEVQETQYF
V: TRBV4-1; J: TRBJ2-2; CDR3: CASSQDTSGSYTGELFF
V: TRBV11-3; J: TRBJ1-5; CDR3: CASNPVFGTLRIHF
V: TRBV6-5; J: TRBJ2-7; CDR3: CASSRDRPTYEQYF
V: TRBV23-1; J: TRBJ1-4; CDR3: CASILTGQYEKLFF
V: TRBV5-1; J: TRBJ2-1; CDR3: CASRGGTSPRGNEQFF
V: TRBV18; J: TRBJ2-2; CDR3: CASSPQTNTGELFF
V: TRBV30; J: TRBJ2-5; CDR3: CAWSTASPQETQYF
V: TRBV6-5; J: TRBJ2-7; CDR3: CASSVQDRDYEQYF
V: TRBV7-6; J: TRBJ2-1; CDR3: CASSLGGQSSYNEQFF
V: TRBV19; J: TRBJ2-5; CDR3: CASSTQLAGGETQYF
V: TRBV4-1; J: TRBJ1-1; CDR3: CASSQPQGGNTEAFF
V: TRBV18; J: TRBJ2-3; CDR3: CASSPSGRGNIRDTQYF
V: TRBV7-9; J: TRBJ1-3; CDR3: CASSLKGNTIYF
V: TRBV5-6; J: TRBJ1-2; CDR3: CASSSRGQKANYGYTF
V: TRBV29-1; J: TRBJ2-7; CDR3: CSVEKSGYEQYF
V: TRBV5-1; J: TRBJ2-7; CDR3: CASSLLAEAAAYEQYF
V: TRBV6-5; J: TRBJ1-5; CDR3: CASSYSTVNNQPQHF
V: TRBV5-1; J: TRBJ2-7; CDR3: CASWDRAYEQYF
V: TRBV11-2; J: TRBJ2-5; CDR3: CASSPVAQETQYF
V: TRBV14; J: TRBJ2-2; CDR3: CASTGTGANTGELFF
V: TRBV27; J: TRBJ2-5; CDR3: CASSLEFGYQETQYF
V: TRBV6-5; J: TRBJ1-4; CDR3: CASSYSGTVENEKLFF
V: TRBV5-6; J: TRBJ1-2; CDR3: CASSLVQGGGYTF
V: TRBV6-6; J: TRBJ2-7; CDR3: CASSRSGDYEQYF
V: TRBV9; J: TRBJ2-3; CDR3: CASSVVLDTQYF
V: TRBV28; J: TRBJ2-3; CDR3: CASTQPGQGGFGTDTQYF
V: TRBV18; J: TRBJ2-3; CDR3: CASSPGLLTSTDTQYF
V: TRBV5-1; J: TRBJ1-1; CDR3: CASSWGDRANTEAFF
V: TRBV18; J: TRBJ1-2; CDR3: CASSPTGTQATYGYTF
V: TRBV10-2; J: TRBJ2-2; CDR3: CASSDLVTVGELFF
V: TRBV6-5; J: TRBJ1-1; CDR3: CASSYSTNTEAFF
V: TRBV4-1; J: TRBJ2-1; CDR3: CASSQILTHSYNEQFF
V: TRBV7-9; J: TRBJ2-7; CDR3: CASRLGGGEQYF
V: TRBV7-9; J: TRBJ2-7; CDR3: CASSLAARAFSYEQYF
V: TRBV4-1; J: TRBJ1-6; CDR3: CASSQSNRAYNSPLHF
V: TRBV14; J: TRBJ2-7; CDR3: CASSFDLDRSYEQYF
V: TRBV11-2; J: TRBJ2-4; CDR3: CASSKHREPSTIQYF
V: TRBV18; J: TRBJ1-2; CDR3: CASSPAGDYGYTF
V: TRBV12-5; J: TRBJ2-1; CDR3: CASGLVRMGGSRYNEQFF
V: TRBV4-2; J: TRBJ2-4; CDR3: CASSQVGLLAKNIQYF
V: TRBV6-6; J: TRBJ2-7; CDR3: CASSYSGGLPYEQYF
V: TRBV5-8; J: TRBJ2-7; CDR3: CASSLRGYEQYF
V: TRBV5-1; J: TRBJ1-1; CDR3: CASSTRKFMNTEAFF
V: TRBV5-8; J: TRBJ2-3; CDR3: CASSLVGGRTDTQYF
V: TRBV11-2; J: TRBJ2-5; CDR3: CASSFAGVETQYF
V: TRBV19; J: TRBJ1-2; CDR3: CASSIGGGYTF
V: TRBV9; J: TRBJ2-7; CDR3: CASSVSVQTSYEQYF
V: TRBV5-4; J: TRBJ1-1; CDR3: CASSFRGGLAFF
V: TRBV27; J: TRBJ2-3; CDR3: CASSSFSGGAQSDTQYF
V: TRBV10-3; J: TRBJ2-7; CDR3: CAISESRLARISYEQYF
V: TRBV2; J: TRBJ2-1; CDR3: CASKSLNGYEQFF
V: TRBV5-4; J: TRBJ1-1; CDR3: CASSLATEAFF
V: TRBV5-4; J: TRBJ2-7; CDR3: CASSLGRVPLEQYF